The 15 T cell receptor beta chains below come from one sample, sequenced in a study of CXCR3-negative and CXCR3-positive naive CD8 T cells. Libraries were UMI-labeled 5' RACE TRB cDNA. Using the 5' RACE reads, TCRdb records one entry per CDR3 protein without DNA. Recorded for this sample: around 2,700 distinct CDR3 sequences. These receptors lack a known antigen. Findings of the study overall: CXCR3-positive naive cells carried more hydrophobic TRB CDR3s than CXCR3-negative ones.

Sequencing used naive CXCR3+ CD8+ T cells from blood. The subset here: CD45RO-CCR7+CD27+CD95- naive CD8+ T cells expressing CXCR3 (TNR3+). The receptors were gathered from a human donor in good health. Some clones in this sample may be carry-over from other donors' samples.

This clonotype ranks as medium-sized in terms of frequency. V is TRBV7-9 and J is TRBJ2-5. The CDR3 is 13 amino acids. Germline-derived CDR1 and CDR2 are SEHNR and FQNEAQ (reference sequence). The CDR3 here is CASSSGSQETQYF.

This clonotype is called medium-sized based on its frequency. V gene TRBV6-2 or TRBV6-3 combines with J gene TRBJ2-1; as DNA is missing, the TRBD2 call by TCRdb cannot be tested. This CDR3 spans 13 amino acids. Germline V gene lookup returns CDR1 MNHEY and CDR2 SVGEGT. CDR3: CASSLARYNEQFF.

Measured by frequency, this clonotype is large (0.1 to 1%). The chain carries TRBV28 and TRBJ1-1; TCRdb indicates TRBD1, and absent DNA this call remains unverified. Germline V gene lookup returns CDR1 MDHEN and CDR2 SYDVKM. The CDR3 consists of 15 residues. CDR3 sequence reads: CASSQLAGMNTEAFF.

Measured by frequency, this clonotype is large (0.1 to 1%). J is TRBJ2-7 and V is TRBV4-3; checking the TCRdb D call of TRBD2 is not possible without DNA. The CDR3 is made up of 17 amino acids. Germline V gene sequence: CDR1 LGHNA, CDR2 YSLEER. The CDR3 is CASSQEKRSGVTYEQYF.

Considering frequency, this clonotype is medium-sized. The genes are TRBV13 and TRBJ1-1. There are 13 residues in the CDR3. CDR1 PRHDT and CDR2 FYEKMQ come from the germline V gene (reference sequence). The CDR3 spells CASSLARGTEAFF.

This clonotype counts as medium-sized by frequency. The V gene is TRBV12-3 or TRBV12-4, the J gene TRBJ2-1. This CDR3 is 13 amino acids long. The CDR3 here is CASSFPNLDEQFF.

This clonotype shows up as medium-sized (0.01 to 0.1%) by frequency. V usage is TRBV20-1 and J usage is TRBJ1-2. This CDR3 comprises 13 residues. In germline, CDR1 is DFQATT, CDR2 SNEGSKA (reference sequence). This CDR3 reads CSAQLGRSSGYTF.

Considering frequency, this clonotype is large. The rearrangement uses TRBV21-1 and TRBJ2-1; TCRdb reports TRBD1, a call that lacks DNA to check it against. TRBV21-1 is a documented pseudogene. This CDR3 is built from 14 residues. This chain's CDR3 is CASFPGQGGNEQFF.

Considering frequency, this clonotype is medium-sized. The CDR3 loop is CSARDGRGYEQFF. The gene calls are TRBV20-1 and TRBJ2-1; TCRdb's D call of TRBD1 is untestable without DNA. The CDR3 consists of 13 residues. The germline V gene has CDR1 DFQATT and CDR2 SNEGSKA (reference sequence).

By frequency, this clonotype is medium-sized (0.01 to 0.1%). CDR3: CSVEDRGGDTEAFF. The chain couples TRBV29-1 to TRBJ1-1; TCRdb lists TRBD1, though no DNA is available to test this call. The V gene's germline CDR1 is SQVTM and CDR2 ANQGSEA. There are 14 residues in the CDR3.

Measured by frequency, this clonotype is large. J is TRBJ2-5 and V is TRBV28. CDR3 size: 15 residues. Germline V gene data show CDR1 as MDHEN and CDR2 as SYDVKM. The chain's CDR3 is CASTSATTVQETQYF.

The J gene is TRBJ2-1, the V gene TRBV5-1; TCRdb gives TRBD2 as the D gene, but with no DNA this cannot be confirmed. From germline, CDR1 is SGHRS and CDR2 YFSETQ. CDR3 length: 15 residues. CDR3 sequence reads: CASSRLADSYNEQFF.

Its frequency marks this clonotype as medium-sized. V is TRBV9 and J is TRBJ2-1. Per the germline V gene, CDR1 is SGDLS and CDR2 is YYNGEE. This CDR3 region has 16 residues. The CDR3 sequence: CASSLDLETRYNEQFF.

This clonotype registers medium-sized by frequency. The rearrangement joins TRBV4-2 to TRBJ2-1; with no DNA, the TCRdb D assignment of TRBD1 cannot be verified. Germline lookup yields CDR1 LGHNA and CDR2 YNFKEQ. There are 16 residues in the CDR3. The chain's CDR3 is CASSRTGGGSYNEQFF.

The V and J genes are TRBV29-1 and TRBJ2-7; no DNA is available, so the TRBD1 call from TCRdb remains unchecked. The germline V gene has CDR1 SQVTM and CDR2 ANQGSEA. The CDR3 consists of 12 residues. The CDR3 spells CSVETGGYEQYF.